These 14 T cell receptor beta chains were sequenced from one sample in a study of T-cell reconstitution after alpha-beta-depleted transplantation in children. Preparing the TCRbeta library involved the use of unique molecular identifiers. TCRdb reprocessed the PCR reads with MiXCR, giving one entry per CDR3 protein. The sample has a few hundred thousand distinct CDR3 sequences; 20% to 30% are singletons. The sample here was PBMCs, mostly from graft donor cells, taken 360 days after TCRalphabeta/CD19-depleted stem cell transplant. The receptors were sampled from a female patient between 2 and 15 years old who had a stem cell transplant for congenital amegakaryocytic thrombocytopenia, so the T cells may come from the graft donor.

The chain couples TRBV4-1 to TRBJ2-5, with D perhaps given as TRBD1 or TRBD2 (5 bases each). Germline loops: CDR1 MGHRA, CDR2 YSYEKL. The CDR3 is 13 residues long. Trimming stripped 3 bases from V and 5 bases from J, with 10 bases between. CDR3 region: CASSQGPRETQYF. In DNA, the CDR3 is TGCGCCAGCAGCCAGGGACCCCGGGAGACCCAGTACTTC.

The table lists this clonotype with a few counts. The gene calls are TRBV29-1 and TRBJ1-5; maybe TRBD1 (5 bases). This CDR3 comprises 16 residues. V was pared by 7 bases and J by 3 bases, with 22 bases between. Germline V CDR1 and CDR2: SQVTM, ANQGSEA. In nucleotides, the CDR3 is TGCAGCGCAGGGCGGCCCGATAAGGCCTCCAATCAGCCCCAGCATTTT. It translates to CSAGRPDKASNQPQHF.

The chain employs TRBV7-3 and TRBJ2-1; D unresolved. There are 13 residues in the CDR3. Germline V gene lookup returns CDR1 SGHTA and CDR2 FQGTGA. Between the trimmed V and J ends, which lost 0 bases and 5 bases, there was a span of 5 bases. This chain's CDR3 is CASSLTDNNEQFF. In DNA form, the CDR3 reads TGTGCCAGCAGCTTAACCGACAACAATGAGCAGTTCTTC.

The V and J genes are TRBV6-5 and TRBJ2-3; D is unclear. This CDR3 is 13 amino acids long. The V and J ends lost 4 bases and 8 bases respectively, with 13 bases between them. The V gene's germline CDR1 is MNHEY and CDR2 SVGAGI. The CDR3 loop is CASSSHQAGTQYF. DNA for the CDR3: TGTGCCAGCAGTTCCCATCAGGCCGGTACGCAGTATTTT.

The chain couples TRBV18 to TRBJ2-5; D is possibly TRBD1 (6 bases). Germline V CDR1 and CDR2: KGHSH, LQKENI. The CDR3 runs to 13 residues. Trimming took 2 bases from V and 2 from J, leaving 6 bases between them. Here the CDR3 DNA reads TGTGCCAGCTCACCAGACAGGCAAGAGACCCAGTACTTC. This gives the protein CASSPDRQETQYF.

This clonotype was observed a few times. V usage is TRBV20-1 and J usage is TRBJ2-7; 7 positions agree with TRBD1. The CDR3 loop spans 12 amino acids. The ends lost 4 bases at V and 2 bases at J; junction bases unmatched: 2. Germline lookup yields CDR1 DFQATT and CDR2 SNEGSKA (reference sequence). This chain's CDR3 is CSAIDRAYEQYF. The CDR3 nucleotides read TGCAGTGCTATTGACAGGGCCTACGAGCAGTACTTC.

V usage is TRBV19 and J usage is TRBJ2-5; D tentatively fits TRBD1 or TRBD2 (5 bases each). CDR3 length: 16 residues. Germline CDR1 and CDR2: LNHDA and SQIVND (reference sequence). V was clipped by 5 bases and J by 5 bases, with 21 bases between them. This CDR3 reads CASSSPGRTFSETQYF. The CDR3 nucleotides read TGTGCCAGTAGTTCTCCGGGACGTACTTTTTCGGAGACCCAGTACTTC.

The genes are TRBV4-1 and TRBJ1-2; D unclear. Trimming took off 0 bases at V and 8 bases at J, with 19 bases between the two ends. Germline V gene lookup returns CDR1 MGHRA and CDR2 YSYEKL. CDR3 length: 16 residues. The CDR3 DNA reads as TGCGCCAGCAGCCAAGACCGGTGGAACTCCCCACGGGGCTACACCTTC. Residues: CASSQDRWNSPRGYTF.

To note about this clonotype: A read error may explain this, as a much larger clone is one base away. This rearrangement joins TRBV5-1 to TRBJ2-7; TRBD2 aligns across 10 bases. The CDR3 contains 14 residues. The germline V gene has CDR1 SGHRS and CDR2 YFSETQ. For the CDR3, the DNA is TGCTCCAGCAGCGTACCGGGACTAGCGAACGAGCAGTACTTC. It encodes CSSSVPGLANEQYF.

The chain recombines TRBV6-1 with TRBJ1-2; TRBD1 agrees at 10 bases. The germline CDR1 and CDR2 sequences are MNHNS and SASEGT. The CDR3 has 15 amino acids. V shed 5 bases and J 5 bases; nucleotides not matched to a gene: 8. The CDR3 coding sequence is TGTGCCAGCAGTAAACGGGACAGGGGACCATATGGCTACACCTTC. The encoded protein is CASSKRDRGPYGYTF.

The chain combines TRBV6-1 with TRBJ1-2; D unclear. The V and J ends lost 6 bases and 2 bases respectively, with 16 bases between them. Germline CDR1 is MNHNS and CDR2 is SASEGT. The CDR3 has 15 residues. The CDR3 sequence is CASRDHELLNYGYTF. In nucleotides, the CDR3 is TGTGCCAGCAGAGACCACGAGCTATTGAACTATGGCTACACCTTC.

The DNA for the CDR3 is TGTGCCAGCAGCTTACTCGAGGGGTGGATCACTGAAGCTTTCTTT. Its protein is CASSLLEGWITEAFF. The chain recombines TRBV7-9 with TRBJ1-1; a weak D match, TRBD1 (5 bases). The CDR3 extends over 15 amino acids. With 2 bases removed from V and 4 bases from J, the gap between germline ends came to 14 bases. Germline V gene sequence: CDR1 SEHNR, CDR2 FQNEAQ (reference sequence).

This chain joins TRBV5-1 and TRBJ1-2; TRBD1 agrees at 8 bases. CDR3 size: 15 residues. V gave up 2 bases and J gave up 8 bases; unmatched junction bases: 11. Germline lookup yields CDR1 SGHRS and CDR2 YFSETQ. In nucleotides, the CDR3 is TGCGCCAGCAGCTTAAGACAGGGGAATTTGAGGGGCTACACCTTC. Protein sequence: CASSLRQGNLRGYTF.

This clonotype has only a few counts. The chain is built from TRBV6-2 or TRBV6-3 and TRBJ2-4; D gene ambiguous. Germline CDR1 and CDR2: MNHEY and SVGEGT. V was clipped by 6 bases and J by 8 bases, with 14 bases between them. The CDR3 loop spans 13 amino acids. The chain's CDR3 is CASSPGLRDIQYF. The DNA of the CDR3 is TGTGCCAGCAGCCCCGGGCTCCGGGACATTCAGTACTTC.